The T cell receptor (beta chain) under discussion was sequenced for a study of a mutant IDH1 vaccine in newly diagnosed glioma. In the study overall: Treated patients comprised approximately 62% males and around 40% females, mean age roughly 40 years. Before enrollment, patients got radiotherapy alone, temozolomide alone, or mostly the combination.

The time point was: baseline, week 1 (first vaccination visit). Indicated treatment: pre-vaccination baseline after standard-of-care therapy. New IDH1-mutant, ATRX-lost WHO grade 3 or 4 astrocytomas occurred in donors. Generated by immunoSEQ multiplex PCR, the TCRdb table keeps only in-frame clones and is missing some. Of some 16,000 clones listed, around four fifths were seen once; the top ten hold approximately 9.1%. The clonotype originates from a man aged 40-55 years with glioma. This specimen consisted of PBMCs, obtained from a glioma patient treated with radiotherapy, temozolomide or both.

Here the CDR3 DNA reads TGTGCCAGCAGCTTAGGAGTAGCGGGAGGACCTGGGGCCAACGTCCTGACTTTC. It encodes CASSLGVAGGPGANVLTF. This rearrangement joins TRBV7-9 to TRBJ2-6, with TRBD2 matching over 10 bases. J lost 2 bases, V lost 1 base, and 5 bases had no gene match. Germline-derived CDR1 and CDR2 are SEHNR and FQNEAQ (reference sequence). The CDR3 has 18 residues.